Here is one T cell receptor (beta chain) with its context. Its target is not known. The sample comes from a study of response to subunit inactivated influenza vaccine. The study, taken as a whole, reports: Researchers suggested that each seasonal influenza vaccination recruits few new T cells.

Germline V gene lookup returns CDR1 LGHNA and CDR2 YSLEER. V dropped 0 bases and J dropped 1 base, with 12 bases sitting between them. This CDR3 region has 16 residues. Each CDR3 protein gets one entry after TCRdb re-called the RT-PCR reads with MiXCR. The sample yields some 300,000 distinct CDR3 sequences, roughly 22% seen once. The source is a man between 50 and 75 years old who received an inactivated influenza vaccine. Sequencing used PBMCs from blood, obtained approximately 22 months after vaccination. The chain carries TRBV4-3 and TRBJ1-1; D ambiguous. DNA of the CDR3: TGCGCCAGCAGCCAAGATAGGGCCAGTGGGAACACTGAAGCTTTCTTT. Residues: CASSQDRASGNTEAFF.